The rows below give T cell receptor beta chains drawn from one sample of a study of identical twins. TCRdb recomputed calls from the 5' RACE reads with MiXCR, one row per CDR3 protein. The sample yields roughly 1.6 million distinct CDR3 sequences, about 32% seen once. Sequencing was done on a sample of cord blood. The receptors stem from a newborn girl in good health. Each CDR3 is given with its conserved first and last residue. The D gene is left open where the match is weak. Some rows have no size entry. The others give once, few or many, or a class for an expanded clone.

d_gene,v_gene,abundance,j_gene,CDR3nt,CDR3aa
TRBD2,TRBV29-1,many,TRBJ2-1,TGCAGCGTTAAGGGACTAGCGGTGTACAATGAGCAGTTCTTC,CSVKGLAVYNEQFF
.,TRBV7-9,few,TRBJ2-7,TGTGCCAGCTCGGGGCGCCGACAGAAGTCAGGCCCCTACTACGAGCAGTACTTC,CASSGRRQKSGPYYEQYF
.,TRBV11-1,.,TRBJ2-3,TGTGCCAGCACCCAGGTTGGGGATACGCAGTATTTT,CASTQVGDTQYF
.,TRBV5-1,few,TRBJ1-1,TGCGCCAGCAGCGCCAGAGGGATGGGAGAGAACACTGAAGCTTTCTTT,CASSARGMGENTEAFF
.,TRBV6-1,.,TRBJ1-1,TGTGCCAGCAGTGATCGAGCTTTCTTT,CASSDRAFF
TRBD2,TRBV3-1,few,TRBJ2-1,TGTGCCAGCAGCCTTCTAAAGACTAGCGGGGGACACAATGAGCAGTTCTTC,CASSLLKTSGGHNEQFF
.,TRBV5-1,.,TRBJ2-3,TGCGCCAGCAGCAATGGACATCTTACCGATACGCAGTATTTT,CASSNGHLTDTQYF
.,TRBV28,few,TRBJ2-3,TGTGCCAGCAGTTTATGGTACAGCCATATTAGCACAGATACGCAGTATTTT,CASSLWYSHISTDTQYF
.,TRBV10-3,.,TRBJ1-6,TGTGCCATCAGTGAGTCAGGGGCGTATAATTCACCCCTCCACTTT,CAISESGAYNSPLHF
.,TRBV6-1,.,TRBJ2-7,TGTGCCAGCAGTGAAGGTCACAGGGTCCACGAGCAGTACTTC,CASSEGHRVHEQYF
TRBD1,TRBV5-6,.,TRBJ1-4,TGTGCCAGCAGCCCCTCGGGACAGACTAATGAAAAACTGTTTTTT,CASSPSGQTNEKLFF
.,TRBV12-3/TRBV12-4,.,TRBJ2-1,TGTGCCACCAACAGGGCCCATGAGCAGTTCTTC,CATNRAHEQFF
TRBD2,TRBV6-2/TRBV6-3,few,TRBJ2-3,TGTGCCAGCAGTTACGTAGCTAGCGGGAGTTTCACAGATACGCAGTATTTT,CASSYVASGSFTDTQYF
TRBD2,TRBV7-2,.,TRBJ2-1,TGTGCCAGCAGCCCGAGCGGGAGATCGGGCAATGAGCAGTTCTTC,CASSPSGRSGNEQFF
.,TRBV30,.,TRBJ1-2,TGTGCCTGGAGTGTTTCCCCGACTGGCTACACCTTC,CAWSVSPTGYTF
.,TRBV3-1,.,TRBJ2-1,TGTGCCAGCAGCCGGAAGATGAGGGAGACCCAGTTCTTC,CASSRKMRETQFF
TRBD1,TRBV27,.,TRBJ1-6,TGTGCCAGCAGTCCGACAGGGGGCCACTCACCCCTCCACTTT,CASSPTGGHSPLHF
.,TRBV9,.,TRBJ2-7,TGTGCCAGCAGTTATCGTCCACATACACGCTCCTACAATGAGCAGTACTTC,CASSYRPHTRSYNEQYF
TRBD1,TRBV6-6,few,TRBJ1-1,TGTGCCAGCAGTGCAACTCGGACAGGTACTGAAGCTTTCTTT,CASSATRTGTEAFF
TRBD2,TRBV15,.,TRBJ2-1,TGTGCCACCAGCAGAGAGGGGACTAGCGGCTCCTACAATGAGCAGTTCTTC,CATSREGTSGSYNEQFF
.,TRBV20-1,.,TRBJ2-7,TGCAGTGCTACAGGGGTCAGTTCCTACGAGCAGTACTTC,CSATGVSSYEQYF
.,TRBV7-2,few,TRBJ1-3,TGTGCCAGCAGCTTAGTCAGAGGGGGGGGAAACACCATATATTTT,CASSLVRGGGNTIYF
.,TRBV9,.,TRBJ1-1,TGTGCCAGCAGCGTAGTCCCAGGGCGGGTCGCTGAAGCTTTCTTT,CASSVVPGRVAEAFF
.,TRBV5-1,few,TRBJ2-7,TGCGCCAGCAGCTCCTCCGGGACTCCATTTCGGGACGAGCAGTACTTC,CASSSSGTPFRDEQYF
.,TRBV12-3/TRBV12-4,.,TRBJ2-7,TGTGCCAGCAGTGTAACACAGGGCCCCTACGAGCAGTACTTC,CASSVTQGPYEQYF
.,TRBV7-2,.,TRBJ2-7,TGTGCCAGCAGCCTAACTAGGATTTACGAGCAGTACTTC,CASSLTRIYEQYF
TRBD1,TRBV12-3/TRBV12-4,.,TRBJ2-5,TGTGCCAGCAGGCAGGGGGCGTCCGAGACCCAGTACTTC,CASRQGASETQYF
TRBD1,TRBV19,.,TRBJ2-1,TGTGCCAGTAGTGCCCACCCGGGACAGGGCAACAATGAGCAGTTCTTC,CASSAHPGQGNNEQFF
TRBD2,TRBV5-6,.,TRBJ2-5,TGTGCCAGCAGCCGAAGAGCGGGGGACGAAGAGACCCAGTACTTC,CASSRRAGDEETQYF
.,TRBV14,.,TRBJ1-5,TGTGCCAGCAGCCCACCTACAGGGAGTTATAGCAATCAGCCCCAGCATTTT,CASSPPTGSYSNQPQHF
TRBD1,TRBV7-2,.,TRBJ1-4,TGTGCCAGCAGCCCGAGGACAGGGCTCCTTGCAACTAATGAAAAACTGTTTTTT,CASSPRTGLLATNEKLFF
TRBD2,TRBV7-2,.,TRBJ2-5,TGTGCCAGCAGCTTAGTAATTTGGGGGGGTTCAGACAATGAGCAGTACTTC,CASSLVIWGGSDNEQYF
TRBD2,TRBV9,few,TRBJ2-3,TGTGCCAGCAGCACAATTAGCGGGGGGGCCTCCCGTACGCAGTATTTT,CASSTISGGASRTQYF
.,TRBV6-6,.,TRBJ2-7,TGTGCCAGCAGTTTGATCCAGGGAGGCAACGAGCAGTACTTC,CASSLIQGGNEQYF
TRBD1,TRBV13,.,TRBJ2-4,TGTGCCAGCAGCTCTCGGACAGGGTGGCCCAAAAACATTCAGTACTTC,CASSSRTGWPKNIQYF
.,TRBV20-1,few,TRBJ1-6,TGCAGTGCTAGAGGGGTTAATTCACCCCTCCACTTT,CSARGVNSPLHF
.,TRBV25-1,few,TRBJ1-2,TGTGCCAGCAGGACCGACCCGGGAGACGGGCTCAACTATGGCTACACCTTC,CASRTDPGDGLNYGYTF
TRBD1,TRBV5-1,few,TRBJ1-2,TGCGCCAGCAGCGTATTACAGGGGGCTAACTATGGCTACACCTTC,CASSVLQGANYGYTF
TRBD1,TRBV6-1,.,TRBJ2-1,TGTGCCAGCAGGACCAGGGGGTACAATGAGCAGTTCTTC,CASRTRGYNEQFF